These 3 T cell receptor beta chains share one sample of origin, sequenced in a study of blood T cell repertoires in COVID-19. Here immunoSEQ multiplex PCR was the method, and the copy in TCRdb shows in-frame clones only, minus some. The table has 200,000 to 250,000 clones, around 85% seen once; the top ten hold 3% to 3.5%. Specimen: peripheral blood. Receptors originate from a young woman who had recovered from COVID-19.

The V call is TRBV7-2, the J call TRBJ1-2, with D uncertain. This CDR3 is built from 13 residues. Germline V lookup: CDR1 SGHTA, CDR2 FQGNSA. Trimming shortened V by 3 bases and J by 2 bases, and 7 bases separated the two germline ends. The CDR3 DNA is TGTGCCAGCAGCTTCGCACAGAACTATGGCTACACCTTC. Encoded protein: CASSFAQNYGYTF. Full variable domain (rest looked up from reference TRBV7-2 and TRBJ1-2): GAGVSQSPSNKVTEKGKDVELRCDPISGHTALYWYRQSLGQGLEFLIYFQGNSAPDKSGLPSDRFSAERTGGSVSTLTIQRTQQEDSAVYLCASSFAQNYGYTFGSGTRLTVV.

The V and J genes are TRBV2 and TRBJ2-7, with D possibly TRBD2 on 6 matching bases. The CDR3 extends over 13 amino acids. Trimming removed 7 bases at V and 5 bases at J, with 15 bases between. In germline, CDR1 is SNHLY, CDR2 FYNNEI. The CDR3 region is CASNGGPAHEQYF. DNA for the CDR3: TGTGCCAGCAACGGAGGGCCCGCACACGAGCAGTACTTC.

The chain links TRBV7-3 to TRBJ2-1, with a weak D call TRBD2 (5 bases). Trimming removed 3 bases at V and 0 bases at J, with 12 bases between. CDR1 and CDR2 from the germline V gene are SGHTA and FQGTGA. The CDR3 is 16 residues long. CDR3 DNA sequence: TGTGCCAGCAGCTTGGGCGGGCTCCCCTCCTACAATGAGCAGTTCTTC. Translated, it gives CASSLGGLPSYNEQFF.